This entry features one T cell receptor (beta chain) sequence. The CDR3 carries no conserved terminal phenylalanine or tryptophan, so it likely arises from a read error. The limits of the CDR3 on the DNA are not certain, so only TCRdb's listed CDR3 is given. Starting material for RNA and DNA co-extraction consisted of about 17-31 mg of unsorted bulk tissue. The data belong to a study of tumor-infiltrating lymphocytes in primary liver carcinoma. In the study overall: The number of productive TCRbeta reads per sample ranged from roughly 3.5 to 7.13 million and was similar across tissue types.

Constant-region priming of 500 to 550 ng total RNA yielded TCR beta cDNA. Each TCR beta library was derived from three nested multiplex PCR rounds that employed slightly modified ARM-PCR. TCRdb ran MiXCR on the multiplex PCR reads and lists one entry per CDR3 protein. In the table there are approximately 64,000 distinct CDR3 sequences, over 60% of which are singletons. This TCR derives from a man aged 35 to 55 with primary liver carcinoma and hepatitis B virus infection. The sample taken for sequencing was liver tumor tissue from sampling region 4. Subset: tumor region T4, right-lateral pole.

CDR3 residues: CAGGAREPADTQYY. The gene calls are TRBV11-2 and TRBJ2-3; the table assigns TRBD2, which was not confirmed against the DNA. Germline CDR1 SGHAT, CDR2 FQNNGV. The CDR3 extends over 14 residues, inclusive of both ends.